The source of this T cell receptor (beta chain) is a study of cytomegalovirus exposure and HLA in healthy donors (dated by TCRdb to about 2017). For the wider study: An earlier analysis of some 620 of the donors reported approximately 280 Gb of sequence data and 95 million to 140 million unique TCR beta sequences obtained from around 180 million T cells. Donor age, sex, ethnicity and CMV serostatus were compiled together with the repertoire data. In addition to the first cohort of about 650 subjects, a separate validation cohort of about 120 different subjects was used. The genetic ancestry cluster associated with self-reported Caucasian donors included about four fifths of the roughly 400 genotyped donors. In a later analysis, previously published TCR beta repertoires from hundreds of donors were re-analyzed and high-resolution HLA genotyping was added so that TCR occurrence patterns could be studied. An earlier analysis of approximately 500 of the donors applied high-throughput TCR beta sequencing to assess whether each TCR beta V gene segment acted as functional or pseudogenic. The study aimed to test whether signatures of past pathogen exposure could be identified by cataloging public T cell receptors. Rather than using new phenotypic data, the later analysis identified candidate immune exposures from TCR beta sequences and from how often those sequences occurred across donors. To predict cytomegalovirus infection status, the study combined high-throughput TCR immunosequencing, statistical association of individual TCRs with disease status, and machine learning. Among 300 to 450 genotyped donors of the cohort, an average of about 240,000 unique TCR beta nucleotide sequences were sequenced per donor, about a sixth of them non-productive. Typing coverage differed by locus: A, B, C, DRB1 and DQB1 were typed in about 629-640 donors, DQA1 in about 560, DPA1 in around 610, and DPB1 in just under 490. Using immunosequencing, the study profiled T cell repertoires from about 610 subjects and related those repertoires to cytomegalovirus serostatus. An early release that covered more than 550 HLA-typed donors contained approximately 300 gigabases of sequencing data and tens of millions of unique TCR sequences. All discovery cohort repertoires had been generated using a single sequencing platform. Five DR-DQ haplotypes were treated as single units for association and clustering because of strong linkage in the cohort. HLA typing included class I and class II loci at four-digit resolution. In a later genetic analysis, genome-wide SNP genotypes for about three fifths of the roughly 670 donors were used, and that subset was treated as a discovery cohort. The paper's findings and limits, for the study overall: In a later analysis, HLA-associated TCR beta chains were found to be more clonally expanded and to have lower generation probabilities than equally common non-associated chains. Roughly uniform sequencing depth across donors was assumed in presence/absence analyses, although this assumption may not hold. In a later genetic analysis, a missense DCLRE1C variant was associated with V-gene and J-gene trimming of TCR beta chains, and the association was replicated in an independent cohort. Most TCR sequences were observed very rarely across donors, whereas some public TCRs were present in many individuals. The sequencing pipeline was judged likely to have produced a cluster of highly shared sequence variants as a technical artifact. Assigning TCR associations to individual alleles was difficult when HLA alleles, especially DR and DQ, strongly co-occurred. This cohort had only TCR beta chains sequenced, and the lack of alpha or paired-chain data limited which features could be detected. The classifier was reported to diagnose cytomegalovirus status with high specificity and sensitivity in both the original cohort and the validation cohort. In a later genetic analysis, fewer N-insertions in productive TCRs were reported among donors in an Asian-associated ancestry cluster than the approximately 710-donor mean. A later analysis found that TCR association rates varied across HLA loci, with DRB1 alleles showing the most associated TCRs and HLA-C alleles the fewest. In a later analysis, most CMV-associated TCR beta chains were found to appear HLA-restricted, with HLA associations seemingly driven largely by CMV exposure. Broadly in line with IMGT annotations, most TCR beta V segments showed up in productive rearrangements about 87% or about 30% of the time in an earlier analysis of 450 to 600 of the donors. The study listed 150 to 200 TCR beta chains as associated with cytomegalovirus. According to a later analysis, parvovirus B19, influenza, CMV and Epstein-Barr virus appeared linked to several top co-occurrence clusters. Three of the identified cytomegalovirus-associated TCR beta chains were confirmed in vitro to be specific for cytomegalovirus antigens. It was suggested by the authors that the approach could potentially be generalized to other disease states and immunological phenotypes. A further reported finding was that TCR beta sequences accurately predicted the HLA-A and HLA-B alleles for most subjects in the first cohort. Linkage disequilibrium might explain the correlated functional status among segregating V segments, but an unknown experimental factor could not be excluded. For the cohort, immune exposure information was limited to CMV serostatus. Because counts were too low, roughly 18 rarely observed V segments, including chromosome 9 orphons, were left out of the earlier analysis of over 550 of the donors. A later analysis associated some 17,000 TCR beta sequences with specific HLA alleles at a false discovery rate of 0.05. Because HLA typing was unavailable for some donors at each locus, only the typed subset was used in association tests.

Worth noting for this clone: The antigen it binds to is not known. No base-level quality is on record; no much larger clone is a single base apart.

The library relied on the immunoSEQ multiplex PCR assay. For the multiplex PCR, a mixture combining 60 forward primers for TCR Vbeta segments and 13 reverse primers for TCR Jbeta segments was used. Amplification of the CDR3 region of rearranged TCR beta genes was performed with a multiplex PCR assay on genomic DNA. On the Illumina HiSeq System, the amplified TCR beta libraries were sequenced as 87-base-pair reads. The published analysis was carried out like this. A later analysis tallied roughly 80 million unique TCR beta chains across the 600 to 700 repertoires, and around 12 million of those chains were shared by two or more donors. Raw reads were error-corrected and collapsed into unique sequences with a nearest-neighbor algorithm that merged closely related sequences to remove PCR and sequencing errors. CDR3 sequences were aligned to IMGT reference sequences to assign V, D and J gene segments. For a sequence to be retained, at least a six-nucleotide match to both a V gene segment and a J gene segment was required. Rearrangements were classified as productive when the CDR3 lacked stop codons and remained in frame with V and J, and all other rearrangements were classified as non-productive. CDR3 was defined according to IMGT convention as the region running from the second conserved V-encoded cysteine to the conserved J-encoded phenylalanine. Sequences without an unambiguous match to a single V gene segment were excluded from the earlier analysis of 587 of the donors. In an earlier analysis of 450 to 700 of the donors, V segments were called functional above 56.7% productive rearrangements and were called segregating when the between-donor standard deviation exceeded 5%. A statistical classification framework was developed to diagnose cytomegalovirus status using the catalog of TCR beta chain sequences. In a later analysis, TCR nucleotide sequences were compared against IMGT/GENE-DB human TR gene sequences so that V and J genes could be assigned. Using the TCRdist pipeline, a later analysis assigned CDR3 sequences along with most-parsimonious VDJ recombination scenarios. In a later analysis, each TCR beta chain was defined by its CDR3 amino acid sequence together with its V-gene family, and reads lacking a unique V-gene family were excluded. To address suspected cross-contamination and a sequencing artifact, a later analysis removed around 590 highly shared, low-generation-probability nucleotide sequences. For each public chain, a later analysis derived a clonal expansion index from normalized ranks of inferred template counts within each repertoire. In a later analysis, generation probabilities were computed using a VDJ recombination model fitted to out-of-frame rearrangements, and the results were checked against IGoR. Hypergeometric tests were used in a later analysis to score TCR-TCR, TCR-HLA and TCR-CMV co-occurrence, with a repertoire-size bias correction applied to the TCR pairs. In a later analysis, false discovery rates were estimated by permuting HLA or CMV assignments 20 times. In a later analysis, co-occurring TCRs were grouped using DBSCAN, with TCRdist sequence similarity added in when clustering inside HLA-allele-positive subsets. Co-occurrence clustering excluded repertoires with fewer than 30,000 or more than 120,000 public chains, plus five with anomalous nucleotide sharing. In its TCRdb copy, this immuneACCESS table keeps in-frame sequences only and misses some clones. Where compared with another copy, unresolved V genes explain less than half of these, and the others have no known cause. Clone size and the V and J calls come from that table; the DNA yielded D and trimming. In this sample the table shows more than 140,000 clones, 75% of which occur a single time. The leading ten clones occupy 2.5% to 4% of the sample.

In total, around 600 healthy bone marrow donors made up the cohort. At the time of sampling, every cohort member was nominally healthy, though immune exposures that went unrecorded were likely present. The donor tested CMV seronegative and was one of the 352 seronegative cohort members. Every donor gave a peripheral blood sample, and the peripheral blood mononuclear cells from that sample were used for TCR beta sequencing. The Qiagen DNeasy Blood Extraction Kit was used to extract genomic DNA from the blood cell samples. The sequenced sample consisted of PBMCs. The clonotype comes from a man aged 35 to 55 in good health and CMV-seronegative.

CDR3 loop: CASSVVSDPYNEQFF. The nucleotide sequence reads TGTGCCAGCAGCGTAGTGAGCGACCCCTACAATGAGCAGTTCTTC. The chain employs TRBV9 and TRBJ2-1, with the identity of the D gene unclear. V lost 0 bases and J lost 2 bases; the stretch between them is 9 bases long. Measured from the cysteine to the phenylalanine, the CDR3 is 15 residues long. This entry keeps only the CDR3 DNA: 45 bases, framed from base 1. The germline V gene encodes CDR1 SGDLS and CDR2 YYNGEE. The full variable domain, completed from the reference TRBV9 and TRBJ2-1 proteins outside the CDR3, reads DSGVTQTPKHLITATGQRVTLRCSPRSGDLSVYWYQQSLDQGLQFLIQYYNGEERAKGNILERFSAQQFPDLHSELNLSSLELGDSALYFCASSVVSDPYNEQFFGPGTRLTVL.